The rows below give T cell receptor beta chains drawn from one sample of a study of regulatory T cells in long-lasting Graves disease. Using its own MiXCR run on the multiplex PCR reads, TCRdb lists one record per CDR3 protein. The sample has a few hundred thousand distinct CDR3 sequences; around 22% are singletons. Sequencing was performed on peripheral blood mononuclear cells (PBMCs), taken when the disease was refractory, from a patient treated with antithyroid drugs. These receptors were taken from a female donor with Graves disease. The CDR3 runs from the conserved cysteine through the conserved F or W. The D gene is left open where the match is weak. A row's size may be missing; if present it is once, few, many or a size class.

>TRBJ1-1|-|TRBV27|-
TGTGCCAGCAGTTTAAACCAGGGGTACACTGAAGCTTTCTTT
CASSLNQGYTEAFF
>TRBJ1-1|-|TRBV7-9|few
TGTGCCAGCAGCTCAGGAGGGGTAGCTTTCTTT
CASSSGGVAFF
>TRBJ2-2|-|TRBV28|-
TGTGCCAGCACCCGACCGGGAGGGGGCCGGGAGCTGTTTTTT
CASTRPGGGRELFF
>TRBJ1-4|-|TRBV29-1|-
TGCAGCGCCCAGGACACGAGGACGGGGGGGGATGAAAAACTGTTTTTT
CSAQDTRTGGDEKLFF
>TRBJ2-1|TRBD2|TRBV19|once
TGTGCCAGTAAGGGACTAGCGGGAGCGTTAAGGAATGAGCAGTTCTTC
CASKGLAGALRNEQFF
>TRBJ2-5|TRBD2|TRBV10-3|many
TGTGCCATCCCCACTCGCCGGACTAGCGGGATCGTATTTGAGACCCAGTACTTC
CAIPTRRTSGIVFETQYF
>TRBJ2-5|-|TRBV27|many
TGTGCCAGCAGTTTAAACGAGGGAAGGGAGACCCAGTACTTC
CASSLNEGRETQYF
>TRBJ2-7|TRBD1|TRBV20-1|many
TGCAGTGCCACGGACAGGGAACCCTACGAGCAGTACTTC
CSATDREPYEQYF
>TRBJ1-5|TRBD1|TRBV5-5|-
TGTGCCAGCAGCCTGACCAACAGGGGGGGACTCAGCAATCAGCCCCAGCATTTT
CASSLTNRGGLSNQPQHF
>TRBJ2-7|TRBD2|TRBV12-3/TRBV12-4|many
TGTGCCAGCAGGAGAGGGACTAGCGGATACGAGCAGTACTTC
CASRRGTSGYEQYF